These 13 T cell receptor beta chains were all obtained from the same sample, sequenced in a study of beta chain features in type 1 diabetes. The sequenced template was cDNA made from the entire isolated RNA. Some clones are missing from TCRdb's copy, which holds only in-frame ones; the method was immunoSEQ multiplex PCR. The sample lists 900,000 or so clones; under 20% were seen once. Sequences were obtained from naive CD4+ T cells from blood. These receptors originate from a woman aged 18-35 years in good health.

Here the CDR3 DNA reads TGTGCCAGCAGCCGCGCTCGCCCACTAGTCTACGAGCAGTACTTC. As protein: CASSRARPLVYEQYF. V gene TRBV27 combines with J gene TRBJ2-7; D is possibly TRBD2 (5 bases). CDR3 size: 15 residues. Trimming pared 6 bases from V and 3 bases from J, leaving 18 bases between. The germline gives CDR1 MNHEY, CDR2 SMNVEV (reference sequence).

V is TRBV7-9 and J is TRBJ2-5; 11 bases are shared with TRBD1. CDR3 length: 15 residues. CDR1 SEHNR and CDR2 FQNEAQ come from the germline V gene (reference sequence). With 5 bases clipped from V and 4 bases from J, the junction kept 6 bases outside the gene matches. The CDR3 is CASSRAGTGGETQYF. CDR3 nucleotides: TGTGCCAGCAGCCGAGCAGGGACAGGGGGAGAGACCCAGTACTTC.

V gene TRBV7-9 combines with J gene TRBJ2-7; TRBD2 is a possible D gene (6 bases). The V gene's germline CDR1 is SEHNR and CDR2 FQNEAQ (reference sequence). The CDR3 spans 15 residues. Between the trimmed V and J ends, which lost 5 bases and 3 bases, there was a span of 17 bases. CDR3 DNA: TGTGCCAGCAGCCGTACGCGGGATTGGGGCTACGAGCAGTACTTC. Its translation: CASSRTRDWGYEQYF.

This rearrangement joins TRBV7-2 to TRBJ2-1; 7 bases match TRBD2. The CDR3 consists of 16 residues. J gave up 9 bases and V 2 bases, and 13 bases lay outside the gene matches. The V gene's germline CDR1 is SGHTA and CDR2 FQGNSA. CDR3 loop: CASSLIRRLASREQFF. CDR3 in DNA: TGTGCCAGCAGCTTAATCCGAAGACTAGCCTCCCGTGAGCAGTTCTTC.

This clone was detected only a few times. The same CDR3 also results from other DNA sequences found in this sample. V usage is TRBV7-9 and J usage is TRBJ1-5, with D unresolved. Germline CDR1 is SEHNR and CDR2 is FQNEAQ (reference sequence). Trimming took 3 bases from V and 2 from J, leaving 5 bases between them. This CDR3 has 13 residues. CDR3 residues: CASSFGGNQPQHF. The DNA of the CDR3 is TGTGCCAGCAGCTTTGGGGGCAATCAGCCCCAGCATTTT.

This clone was observed many times. CDR3: CASSAWDGNNEQFF. The CDR3, as DNA: TGTGCCAGTAGTGCCTGGGACGGAAACAATGAGCAGTTCTTC. The rearrangement joins TRBV19 to TRBJ2-1, with D perhaps assigned TRBD1 or TRBD2 (5 bases each). Deletions cut 5 bases from V and 5 bases from J, with 13 bases between. Germline-derived CDR1 and CDR2 are LNHDA and SQIVND (reference sequence). The CDR3 contains 14 residues.

The table lists this clone with a few counts. The rearrangement links TRBV7-2 to TRBJ2-2; 13 bases are shared with TRBD2. Germline loops: CDR1 SGHTA, CDR2 FQGNSA. V lost 7 bases, J lost 0 bases, and 5 bases stayed unmatched. The CDR3 has 17 amino acids. CDR3 bases: TGTGCCAGCACGAGACTAGCGGGGGGATCGAACACCGGGGAGCTGTTTTTT. This codes for CASTRLAGGSNTGELFF.

The chain uses TRBV19 and TRBJ2-1; 7 nucleotides align to TRBD1. Looked up from germline, CDR1 is LNHDA and CDR2 is SQIVND (reference sequence). The CDR3 is made up of 15 amino acids. V trimming: 6 bases; J trimming: 7 bases; junction bases outside the gene matches: 12. As DNA, the CDR3 is TGTGCCAGTAGCGCTCCGGGACAGATTAGGAATGAGCAGTTCTTC. This codes for CASSAPGQIRNEQFF.

The chain recombines TRBV2 with TRBJ2-5; D possibly uses TRBD1 or TRBD2 (6 bases each). V lost 4 bases and J lost 5, with 11 bases in between. The germline V gene has CDR1 SNHLY and CDR2 FYNNEI. The CDR3 runs to 13 residues. The CDR3 sequence is CASSARGLETQYF. CDR3 nucleotide sequence: TGTGCCAGCAGTGCTCGGGGGCTGGAGACCCAGTACTTC.

The J gene is TRBJ1-1, the V gene TRBV9; tentatively, D is TRBD1 (5 bases). The CDR3 has 15 residues. Trimming pared 3 bases from V and 2 bases from J, leaving 14 bases between. Germline values: CDR1 SGDLS, CDR2 YYNGEE. This CDR3 reads CASSAGAQPNTEAFF. Written as DNA, the CDR3 is TGTGCCAGCAGCGCCGGGGCCCAACCTAACACTGAAGCTTTCTTT.

The rearrangement uses TRBV27 and TRBJ2-2; tentatively, D is TRBD1 (5 bases). Germline CDR1 and CDR2: MNHEY and SMNVEV (reference sequence). V lost 5 bases and J 4 bases, leaving 11 bases between the germline ends. This CDR3 comprises 14 residues. CDR3 bases: TGTGCCAGCAGTAGGCAGGGTGTCACCGGGGAGCTGTTTTTT. Protein product: CASSRQGVTGELFF.

This chain links TRBV18 with TRBJ2-7, with TRBD2 matching 8 bases. V shed 1 base and J 7 bases; nucleotides not matched to a gene: 9. Germline CDR1 reads KGHSH; CDR2 reads LQKENI. CDR3 length equals 15 residues. In DNA form, the CDR3 reads TGTGCCAGCTCACCACTAACTAGCGGTACCCATGAGCAGTACTTC. It translates to CASSPLTSGTHEQYF.

In its sample, this clone was seen a few times. The chain employs TRBV9 and TRBJ2-6; D call uncertain. Trimming removed 5 bases at V and 0 bases at J, with 3 bases between. The germline V gene encodes CDR1 SGDLS and CDR2 YYNGEE. The CDR3 sequence is 13 residues long. CDR3 region: CASSNSGANVLTF. CDR3 DNA: TGTGCCAGCAGTAACTCTGGGGCCAACGTCCTGACTTTC.